This T cell receptor beta chain was sequenced for a study of regulatory T cells in long-lasting Graves disease. With RNA extracted from PBMCs as input, the TCR library was made. Graves' disease diagnosis relied on American Thyroid Association guidelines. One entry per CDR3 protein results from TCRdb running MiXCR on the reads. Of roughly 780 distinct CDR3 sequences in the sample, about nine tenths are singletons; the top ten hold roughly 25%. The TCR comes from a man in his forties with Graves disease. The sample consisted of peripheral blood mononuclear cells (PBMCs), taken with antithyroid drug treatment, in newly diagnosed or persistent Graves disease (not recorded which).

CDR3 sequence reads: CASKMGPGQETQYF. In DNA, the CDR3 is TGTGCCAGCAAGATGGGACCCGGCCAAGAGACCCAGTACTTC. The rearrangement uses TRBV7-9 and TRBJ2-5; either TRBD1 or TRBD2 may fit D (5 bases each). Germline CDR1 is SEHNR and CDR2 is FQNEAQ (reference sequence). V was clipped by 7 bases and J by 1 base, with 13 bases between them. The CDR3 spans 14 residues.